This T cell receptor (beta chain) originates from a study of shared clonotypes between healthy human individuals. The assay was immunoSEQ multiplex PCR, and TCRdb's table has in-frame clones only and misses some. The sample includes 1,500,000 or so clones, approximately 98.5% seen only once; the top ten take approximately 0.4%. V lost 3 bases, J lost 0 bases, and 12 bases lay in between. CDR1 MNHNY and CDR2 SVGAGI come from the germline V gene (reference sequence). This CDR3 is built from 15 residues. Sequencing used naive CD4+ T cells sorted from blood. Subset defined: CD45RA+ positively selected. The TCR originated in a man aged 30 to 39 in good health. J is TRBJ2-7 and V is TRBV6-6; no reliable D call. The CDR3 protein is CASSYLDRSSYEQYF. CDR3 DNA: TGTGCCAGCAGTTATTTGGACCGGAGCTCCTACGAGCAGTACTTC.